A selection of T cell receptor beta chains follows, all from one sample in a study of T cell responses to AZD1222 COVID-19 vaccine. Clones were read by immunoSEQ multiplex PCR, and TCRdb kept only the in-frame ones, dropping some. The top ten clones hold around 1% of a sample with 210,000 or so clones, 85% to 95% of them seen once. Source: peripheral blood, taken on day 0 of MenACWY control vaccination. These receptors were collected from an adult in good health. The CDR3 runs from the conserved cysteine through the conserved F or W. D genes are given only for firm matches. Where a row states a size, it is once, few, many or the class of an expanded clone; other rows omit it.

V gene: TRBV27; J gene: TRBJ2-3; D gene: .; clone size: once; CDR3 DNA: TGTGCCAGCAGTTTCGCTAGCCTTAGCACAGATACGCAGTATTTT; CDR3 protein: CASSFASLSTDTQYF
V gene: TRBV2; J gene: TRBJ1-1; D gene: .; clone size: .; CDR3 DNA: TGTGCCAGCAGTGACAAGGGGTCTGGCACTGAAGCTTTCTTT; CDR3 protein: CASSDKGSGTEAFF
V gene: TRBV10-3; J gene: TRBJ1-4; D gene: .; clone size: .; CDR3 DNA: TGTGCCATCAGTGAGGGACATGGGGAAAAACTGTTTTTT; CDR3 protein: CAISEGHGEKLFF
V gene: TRBV6-5; J gene: TRBJ1-2; D gene: .; clone size: .; CDR3 DNA: TGTGCCAGCAGTTGGACCGCCGCAGCCTATGGCTACACCTTC; CDR3 protein: CASSWTAAAYGYTF
V gene: TRBV18; J gene: TRBJ1-2; D gene: .; clone size: .; CDR3 DNA: TGTGCCAGCTCACCTGAGCAGGGGCGGCGGGGCTACACCTTC; CDR3 protein: CASSPEQGRRGYTF
V gene: TRBV24-1; J gene: TRBJ1-5; D gene: .; clone size: .; CDR3 DNA: TGTGCCACCAGTGACCGCGCAGGGAACCAGCCCCAGCATTTT; CDR3 protein: CATSDRAGNQPQHF
V gene: TRBV5-1; J gene: TRBJ1-1; D gene: .; clone size: .; CDR3 DNA: TGCGCCAGCAGCGCACAGGGAGTAGGCACTGAAGCTTTCTTT; CDR3 protein: CASSAQGVGTEAFF
V gene: TRBV5-1; J gene: TRBJ1-2; D gene: .; clone size: .; CDR3 DNA: TGCGCCAGCAGCCCAACACGTGGGACGCTGGAATTTAACTATGGCTACACCTTC; CDR3 protein: CASSPTRGTLEFNYGYTF
V gene: TRBV27; J gene: TRBJ1-1; D gene: .; clone size: .; CDR3 DNA: TGTGCCAGCAGTCAAGGGAAGACTGAAGCTTTCTTT; CDR3 protein: CASSQGKTEAFF
V gene: TRBV6-5; J gene: TRBJ1-2; D gene: .; clone size: .; CDR3 DNA: TGTGCCAGCAGTTACTCGGGTCTTTCAGCCCCCTATGGCTACACCTTC; CDR3 protein: CASSYSGLSAPYGYTF
V gene: TRBV6-6; J gene: TRBJ2-3; D gene: .; clone size: .; CDR3 DNA: TGTGCCAGCCGTATGGGTCCATCCTCTAGCACAGATACGCAGTATTTT; CDR3 protein: CASRMGPSSSTDTQYF
V gene: TRBV5-1; J gene: TRBJ2-1; D gene: .; clone size: once; CDR3 DNA: TGCGCCAGCAGCGAACCGGGGTACAATGAGCAGTTCTTC; CDR3 protein: CASSEPGYNEQFF
V gene: TRBV12-3/TRBV12-4; J gene: TRBJ1-6; D gene: .; clone size: once; CDR3 DNA: TGTGCCAGCAGTTTCCCTAATTCACCCCTCCACTTT; CDR3 protein: CASSFPNSPLHF
V gene: TRBV6-6; J gene: TRBJ1-1; D gene: .; clone size: .; CDR3 DNA: TGTGCCAGCAGTGGGGGTACTTACACTGAAGCTTTCTTT; CDR3 protein: CASSGGTYTEAFF
V gene: TRBV7-9; J gene: TRBJ2-7; D gene: .; clone size: .; CDR3 DNA: TGTGCCAGCAGCTCCCGCCAAAGCTCCTACGAGCAGTACTTC; CDR3 protein: CASSSRQSSYEQYF
V gene: TRBV6-2/TRBV6-3; J gene: TRBJ2-3; D gene: .; clone size: .; CDR3 DNA: TGTGCCAGCAGTGCCTCTATATACTCTCAGTATTTT; CDR3 protein: CASSASIYSQYF
V gene: TRBV28; J gene: TRBJ2-7; D gene: .; clone size: .; CDR3 DNA: TGTGCCAGCAGCCTCTCTCTAGGATACGAGCAGTACTTC; CDR3 protein: CASSLSLGYEQYF
V gene: TRBV3-1/TRBV3-2; J gene: TRBJ1-2; D gene: .; clone size: .; CDR3 DNA: TGTGCCAGCAGCCAACCCTCAGACGGGAACTATGGCTACACCTTC; CDR3 protein: CASSQPSDGNYGYTF
V gene: TRBV7-7; J gene: TRBJ2-7; D gene: TRBD1; clone size: .; CDR3 DNA: TGTGCTAGCAGCCAGGGGGACCCCTACGAGCAGTACTTC; CDR3 protein: CASSQGDPYEQYF
V gene: TRBV18; J gene: TRBJ2-7; D gene: TRBD1; clone size: once; CDR3 DNA: TGTGCCAGCTCACCGGGACAGGGAACCTACGAGCAGTACTTC; CDR3 protein: CASSPGQGTYEQYF
V gene: TRBV6-5; J gene: TRBJ2-3; D gene: TRBD1; clone size: .; CDR3 DNA: TGTGCCAGCAGTTACCTCCCGGGACAGGGCACAGATACGCAGTATTTT; CDR3 protein: CASSYLPGQGTDTQYF
V gene: TRBV7-8; J gene: TRBJ1-1; D gene: .; clone size: .; CDR3 DNA: TGTGCCAGCAGCTTAGGGCGGTTGTTCACTGAAGCTTTCTTT; CDR3 protein: CASSLGRLFTEAFF
V gene: TRBV2; J gene: TRBJ1-2; D gene: .; clone size: .; CDR3 DNA: TGTGCCAGCAGTGAAGATCGTAGCCGGTTCGGCTACACCTTC; CDR3 protein: CASSEDRSRFGYTF
V gene: TRBV11-2; J gene: TRBJ1-1; D gene: .; clone size: .; CDR3 DNA: TGTGCCAGCAGCGGCAAGGTGCAGGATGTTGAAGCTTTCTTT; CDR3 protein: CASSGKVQDVEAFF
V gene: TRBV12-3/TRBV12-4; J gene: TRBJ1-5; D gene: .; clone size: .; CDR3 DNA: TGTGCCAGCAGTTTAACCAATCAGCCCCAGCATTTT; CDR3 protein: CASSLTNQPQHF
V gene: TRBV29-1; J gene: TRBJ1-1; D gene: TRBD1; clone size: .; CDR3 DNA: TGCAGCGTTACGGACAGGGGAGTCGGAGCTTTCTTT; CDR3 protein: CSVTDRGVGAFF
V gene: TRBV11-2; J gene: TRBJ2-3; D gene: TRBD1; clone size: .; CDR3 DNA: TGTGCCAGCAGCCCCCTCGACAGGGACACAGATACGCAGTATTTT; CDR3 protein: CASSPLDRDTDTQYF
V gene: TRBV19; J gene: TRBJ1-1; D gene: .; clone size: .; CDR3 DNA: TGTGCCAGCAGCAGGGTGGGGAGAGGGACTGAAGCTTTCTTT; CDR3 protein: CASSRVGRGTEAFF
V gene: TRBV12-3/TRBV12-4; J gene: TRBJ1-1; D gene: TRBD1; clone size: few; CDR3 DNA: TGTGCCAGCAGTTTGGGACAGCTTGAAGCTTTCTTT; CDR3 protein: CASSLGQLEAFF
V gene: TRBV3-1/TRBV3-2; J gene: TRBJ1-2; D gene: .; clone size: .; CDR3 DNA: TGTGCCAGCAGCCCTAGCCCCAGTTCATTCTATGGCTACACCTTC; CDR3 protein: CASSPSPSSFYGYTF
V gene: TRBV28; J gene: TRBJ1-5; D gene: TRBD1; clone size: .; CDR3 DNA: TGTGCCAGCAGTTTGCAAACAGGGGTGTTTCGTCAGCCCCAGCATTTT; CDR3 protein: CASSLQTGVFRQPQHF
V gene: TRBV19; J gene: TRBJ2-5; D gene: TRBD1; clone size: .; CDR3 DNA: TGTGCCAGTAAGCTAGCAGGGGGAGAGACCCAGTACTTC; CDR3 protein: CASKLAGGETQYF
V gene: TRBV29-1; J gene: TRBJ2-5; D gene: .; clone size: .; CDR3 DNA: TGCAGCGTCCGCGAGGGGCGCGAGACCCAGTACTTC; CDR3 protein: CSVREGRETQYF
V gene: TRBV15; J gene: TRBJ1-1; D gene: .; clone size: .; CDR3 DNA: TGTGCCACCAGCACCCCTCAACGTAGCCCTGAAGCTTTCTTT; CDR3 protein: CATSTPQRSPEAFF
V gene: TRBV3-1/TRBV3-2; J gene: TRBJ1-2; D gene: .; clone size: .; CDR3 DNA: TGTGCCAGCAGCCAAGAGGGCAGGGTAGGCTATGGCTACACCTTC; CDR3 protein: CASSQEGRVGYGYTF
V gene: TRBV12-3/TRBV12-4; J gene: TRBJ1-1; D gene: .; clone size: .; CDR3 DNA: TGTGCCAGCAGCCTCTATAGGGAGACTGAAGCTTTCTTT; CDR3 protein: CASSLYRETEAFF
V gene: TRBV28; J gene: TRBJ2-2; D gene: TRBD1; clone size: few; CDR3 DNA: TGTGCCAGCAGTGCTTGGACAGGGGCCACCGGGGAGCTGTTTTTT; CDR3 protein: CASSAWTGATGELFF
V gene: TRBV9; J gene: TRBJ1-3; D gene: .; clone size: .; CDR3 DNA: TGTGCCAGCAGCGTAGGGCAGGTCTCTGGAAACACCATATATTTT; CDR3 protein: CASSVGQVSGNTIYF
V gene: TRBV11-2; J gene: TRBJ2-7; D gene: .; clone size: .; CDR3 DNA: TGTGCCAGCAGCTTCCCCCTCTCCTACGAGCAGTACTTC; CDR3 protein: CASSFPLSYEQYF
V gene: TRBV3-1/TRBV3-2; J gene: TRBJ1-2; D gene: .; clone size: .; CDR3 DNA: TGTGCCAGCAGCGGGACGGATAACTATGGCTACACCTTC; CDR3 protein: CASSGTDNYGYTF
V gene: TRBV2; J gene: TRBJ1-6; D gene: .; clone size: .; CDR3 DNA: TGTGCCAGCAGTAAGGACAGTTTTGACTCACCCCTCCACTTT; CDR3 protein: CASSKDSFDSPLHF
V gene: TRBV3-1/TRBV3-2; J gene: TRBJ1-3; D gene: .; clone size: .; CDR3 DNA: TGTGCCAGCAGCCAAGGTTGGAACACCATATATTTT; CDR3 protein: CASSQGWNTIYF
V gene: TRBV9; J gene: TRBJ2-7; D gene: .; clone size: .; CDR3 DNA: TGTGCCAGCAGCGTAGCTACGGGCAGGGATTACGAGCAGTACTTC; CDR3 protein: CASSVATGRDYEQYF
V gene: TRBV30; J gene: TRBJ2-3; D gene: .; clone size: .; CDR3 DNA: TGTGCCTGGACGGCCGGAGGAAGCACAGATACGCAGTATTTT; CDR3 protein: CAWTAGGSTDTQYF
V gene: TRBV7-6; J gene: TRBJ1-2; D gene: TRBD1; clone size: .; CDR3 DNA: TGTGCCAGCAGTCCGGGACAGGGCATTGCGGCTAACTATGGCTACACCTTC; CDR3 protein: CASSPGQGIAANYGYTF
V gene: TRBV11-2; J gene: TRBJ2-3; D gene: .; clone size: .; CDR3 DNA: TGTGCCAGCAGCCTAGGAGGGGAGAATACGCAGTATTTT; CDR3 protein: CASSLGGENTQYF
V gene: TRBV7-9; J gene: TRBJ1-1; D gene: .; clone size: .; CDR3 DNA: TGTGCCAGCAGCTTCGGTCTGGACTACACTGAAGCTTTCTTT; CDR3 protein: CASSFGLDYTEAFF
V gene: TRBV7-2; J gene: TRBJ1-5; D gene: TRBD1; clone size: .; CDR3 DNA: TGTGCCAGCAGCTTAAGGACAGGCAGAGATCAGCCCCAGCATTTT; CDR3 protein: CASSLRTGRDQPQHF
V gene: TRBV15; J gene: TRBJ1-1; D gene: TRBD1; clone size: .; CDR3 DNA: TGTGCCACCAGCAGAGAGAACAGGGGGCTGAGCACTGAAGCTTTCTTT; CDR3 protein: CATSRENRGLSTEAFF
V gene: TRBV27; J gene: TRBJ2-3; D gene: .; clone size: .; CDR3 DNA: TGTGCCAGCAGTTTATCCCTCGCCACAGATACGCAGTATTTT; CDR3 protein: CASSLSLATDTQYF
V gene: TRBV7-2; J gene: TRBJ2-1; D gene: TRBD1; clone size: .; CDR3 DNA: TGTGCCAGCAGCCGCCGGGCTATCTTAGGGGACAGGAATGAGCAGTTCTTC; CDR3 protein: CASSRRAILGDRNEQFF
V gene: TRBV6-5; J gene: TRBJ2-7; D gene: TRBD1; clone size: .; CDR3 DNA: TGTGCCAGCTGGACAGGGTCCTACGAGCAGTACTTC; CDR3 protein: CASWTGSYEQYF
V gene: TRBV5-6; J gene: TRBJ1-4; D gene: .; clone size: .; CDR3 DNA: TGTGCCAGCAGCTTTTTGTCCGGGGAGGACGAAAAACTGTTTTTT; CDR3 protein: CASSFLSGEDEKLFF